A single sample gave rise to the 27 T cell receptor beta chains below, sequenced in a study of T cell changes during pregnancy in multiple sclerosis. Here immunoSEQ multiplex PCR was the method, and the copy in TCRdb shows in-frame clones only, minus some. The sample yields 55,000 to 80,000 clones, around 94% seen once. The input for sequencing was peripheral blood, taken in the third trimester of pregnancy. The origin of the receptors is a female donor with multiple sclerosis, enrolled in a pregnancy study.

The chain employs TRBV29-1 and TRBJ1-1, with a tentative D call TRBD1 (5 bases). Germline CDR1 and CDR2: SQVTM and ANQGSEA. The V gene lost 3 bases and the J gene lost 3 bases, with 17 bases spanning the gap. The CDR3 has 15 residues. The CDR3 DNA reads as TGCAGCGTTGAGGCCCTCATTCGGGGGTACACTGAAGCTTTCTTT. This encodes CSVEALIRGYTEAFF.

V is TRBV11-3 and J is TRBJ2-5; 10 nucleotides line up with TRBD2. This CDR3 region has 15 residues. The V and J ends lost 3 bases and 2 bases, in that order; junction bases with no gene match: 3. Germline V gene lookup returns CDR1 SGHNT and CDR2 YENEEA. In nucleotides, the CDR3 is TGTGCCAGCAGCTTCCGGACTAGCGGACAAGAGACCCAGTACTTC. Translating it yields CASSFRTSGQETQYF.

The chain couples TRBV9 to TRBJ2-5; 7 bases are shared with TRBD2. The CDR3 runs to 18 residues. Germline CDR1 reads SGDLS; CDR2 reads YYNGEE. The trim removed 7 bases at V and 0 bases at J, leaving 18 bases unmatched. The CDR3: CASGGRVAGIVNQETQYF. The CDR3 region has the DNA TGTGCCAGCGGGGGGAGGGTAGCGGGTATCGTAAACCAAGAGACCCAGTACTTC.

The J gene is TRBJ2-5, the V gene TRBV9; D might be TRBD2 (6 bases). The CDR3 contains 15 residues. Trimming took 2 bases from V and 5 from J, leaving 16 bases between them. Germline V gene sequence: CDR1 SGDLS, CDR2 YYNGEE. In nucleotides, the CDR3 is TGTGCCAGCAGCGTGGGGGGAGGACCGATCGAGACCCAGTACTTC. It is translated as CASSVGGGPIETQYF. The entire variable domain, with the rest obtained from reference TRBV9 and TRBJ2-5, is as follows: DSGVTQTPKHLITATGQRVTLRCSPRSGDLSVYWYQQSLDQGLQFLIQYYNGEERAKGNILERFSAQQFPDLHSELNLSSLELGDSALYFCASSVGGGPIETQYFGPGTRLLVL.

This rearrangement joins TRBV6-7 to TRBJ2-7; D is uncertain. TRBV6-7 is an ORF for which the function is uncertain. Trimming removed 2 bases at V and 3 bases at J, with 11 bases between. CDR3 length equals 14 residues. The CDR3 DNA reads as TGTGCCAGCAGTTACGGTAGAAAGCACTACGAGCAGTACTTC. Translated: CASSYGRKHYEQYF.

This chain connects TRBV5-1 to TRBJ1-1, with D possibly TRBD1 on 5 matching bases. The V gene's germline CDR1 is SGHRS and CDR2 YFSETQ. Trimming took 3 bases from V and 8 from J, leaving 11 bases between them. The CDR3 has 12 residues. The CDR3 protein is CASSSGVLEAFF. DNA for the CDR3: TGCGCCAGCAGCTCGGGGGTTCTGGAAGCTTTCTTT.

The chain employs TRBV7-2 and TRBJ2-1, with 8 bases fitting TRBD2. From germline, CDR1 is SGHTA and CDR2 FQGNSA. The CDR3 loop spans 16 amino acids. Unmatched junction bases numbered 12, after V lost 5 bases and J lost 6 bases. CDR3 DNA: TGTGCCAGCAGCCCTATGCAAGCGGGGGACCTCAATGAGCAGTTCTTC. Translation gives CASSPMQAGDLNEQFF.

This chain connects TRBV7-2 to TRBJ1-2, with TRBD1 matching over 7 bases. With 5 bases clipped from V and 4 bases from J, the junction kept 7 bases outside the gene matches. The CDR3 loop spans 14 amino acids. Germline loops: CDR1 SGHTA, CDR2 FQGNSA. Here the CDR3 DNA reads TGTGCCAGCAGCCTTAGACAGGGAACCTATGGCTACACCTTC. Protein sequence: CASSLRQGTYGYTF.

The chain has TRBV27 and TRBJ2-3; 8 bases map to TRBD1. V trimming: 5 bases; J trimming: 7 bases; junction bases outside the gene matches: 11. The germline gives CDR1 MNHEY, CDR2 SMNVEV (reference sequence). The CDR3 runs to 15 residues. The CDR3 nucleotides are TGTGCCAGCAGTCCTCGGACAGGGACCGAAAATACGCAGTATTTT. Residues: CASSPRTGTENTQYF.

The chain is built from TRBV27 and TRBJ2-7, with TRBD2 matching 8 bases. Germline CDR1 and CDR2: MNHEY and SMNVEV (reference sequence). The CDR3 is 13 residues long. The V segment lost 7 bases and the J segment 2 bases; nucleotides outside the gene matches: 4. The CDR3 DNA reads TGTGCCAGCACGGGGGGGAACACCTACGAGCAGTACTTC. This gives the protein CASTGGNTYEQYF.

The chain uses TRBV7-2 and TRBJ2-6; D is perhaps TRBD1 (6 bases). Germline V gives CDR1 SGHTA, CDR2 FQGNSA. The CDR3 loop spans 15 amino acids. Trimming pared 7 bases from V and 0 bases from J, leaving 10 bases between. CDR3 nucleotide sequence: TGTGCCAGCAACCCACAGGGCTCTGGGGCCAACGTCCTGACTTTC. Its translation: CASNPQGSGANVLTF.

This clone was seen more than once but under ten times. The chain uses TRBV30 and TRBJ1-1; D uncertain. V shed 1 base and J shed 5 bases, with 8 bases lying between them. The CDR3 totals 12 residues. The germline CDR1 and CDR2 sequences are GTSNPN and SVGIG (reference sequence). The DNA for the CDR3 is TGTGCCTGGAGTGCTGCCGGGACTGAAGCTTTCTTT. Translating it yields CAWSAAGTEAFF.

V gene TRBV7-9 combines with J gene TRBJ2-5; perhaps TRBD1 as D (5 bases). Per germline, CDR1 SEHNR and CDR2 FQNEAQ (reference sequence). The CDR3 has 14 amino acids. Trimming shortened V by 3 bases and J by 3 bases, and 11 bases separated the two germline ends. This CDR3 is CASSFREYEETQYF. CDR3 bases: TGTGCCAGCAGCTTCAGGGAATATGAAGAGACCCAGTACTTC.

The V gene is TRBV30, the J gene TRBJ2-4; D possibly corresponds to TRBD1 (6 bases). Germline V gene lookup returns CDR1 GTSNPN and CDR2 SVGIG (reference sequence). The CDR3 extends over 11 amino acids. Trimming removed 5 bases from V and 8 bases from J, with 10 bases in between. The CDR3 region is CAWDNRDIQYF. CDR3 DNA sequence: TGTGCCTGGGACAACAGGGACATTCAGTACTTC.

The V call is TRBV25-1, the J call TRBJ2-2, with D perhaps matching TRBD1 (5 bases). From germline, CDR1 is MGHDK and CDR2 SYGVNS. The CDR3 has 15 amino acids. The V end was cut by 4 bases, the J end by 1 base, with 10 bases between. The CDR3 nucleotides read TGTGCCAGCAGTGGGGGCCTGGGGAACACCGGGGAGCTGTTTTTT. Translated: CASSGGLGNTGELFF.

The chain has TRBV7-9 and TRBJ1-6, with 8 bases identical to TRBD1. The CDR3 is made up of 17 amino acids. The germline gives CDR1 SEHNR, CDR2 FQNEAQ (reference sequence). V shed 5 bases and J 3 bases; nucleotides not matched to a gene: 9. The CDR3 sequence: CASSPAVGTGYNSPLHF. The CDR3 nucleotides read TGTGCCAGCAGCCCCGCTGTTGGGACAGGCTATAATTCACCCCTCCACTTT.

The chain has TRBV7-7 and TRBJ2-5; 13 bases align to TRBD2. CDR1 and CDR2 (germline): SSHAT, FNYEAQ (reference sequence). The ends lost 5 bases at V and 5 bases at J; junction bases unmatched: 5. The CDR3 contains 15 residues. CDR3 nucleotide sequence: TGTGCCAGCAGCCTACTAGCGGGGGGGTGGGAGACCCAGTACTTC. Its translation is CASSLLAGGWETQYF.

The chain recombines TRBV15 with TRBJ1-4, with 9 bases fitting TRBD1. Germline values: CDR1 LNHNV, CDR2 YYDKDF (reference sequence). V was pared by 4 bases and J by 5 bases, with 5 bases of the junction left unmatched. The CDR3 has 15 amino acids. As DNA, the CDR3 is TGTGCCACCAGCATCGTCGGGACAGGGAATGAAAAACTGTTTTTT. Translation: CATSIVGTGNEKLFF.

This clone showed up just once. V and J are TRBV7-2 and TRBJ1-4; TRBD1 is a possible D gene (6 bases). Trimming cost V 4 bases and J 8 bases, with 14 bases left between them. Per the germline V gene, CDR1 is SGHTA and CDR2 is FQGNSA. This CDR3 region has 14 residues. The CDR3 sequence is CASSSFGQNEKLFF. The CDR3, as DNA: TGTGCCAGCAGCTCCTTCGGACAGAACGAAAAACTGTTTTTT. The full variable domain, its missing parts supplied by reference TRBV7-2 and TRBJ1-4, is GAGVSQSPSNKVTEKGKDVELRCDPISGHTALYWYRQSLGQGLEFLIYFQGNSAPDKSGLPSDRFSAERTGGSVSTLTIQRTQQEDSAVYLCASSSFGQNEKLFFGSGTQLSVL.

This clone was seen a single time. The V and J genes are TRBV10-3 and TRBJ2-3; 12 nucleotides match TRBD2. CDR3 size: 14 residues. Germline V CDR1 and CDR2: ENHRY, SYGVKD. With 7 bases clipped from V and 6 bases from J, the junction kept 5 bases outside the gene matches. CDR3 in DNA: TGTGCCATCAAACCTAGCGGGGGGGCGGATACGCAGTATTTT. It yields the protein CAIKPSGGADTQYF.

This chain uses TRBV4-2 with TRBJ2-7; no clear D gene. V lost 0 bases to trimming and J lost 0 bases, with 9 bases between them. Germline CDR1 LGHNA, CDR2 YNFKEQ. CDR3 size: 15 residues. CDR3 DNA sequence: TGTGCCAGCAGCCAAGATTTGGCAGACTCCTACGAGCAGTACTTC. Its translation is CASSQDLADSYEQYF.

This chain uses TRBV7-2 with TRBJ1-5; no clear D. Trimming took 4 bases from V and 2 from J, leaving 3 bases between them. Germline-derived CDR1 and CDR2 are SGHTA and FQGNSA. The CDR3 consists of 12 residues. CDR3 sequence: CASSSGNQPQHF. DNA of the CDR3: TGTGCCAGCAGCTCCGGCAATCAGCCCCAGCATTTT.

The chain links TRBV6-1 to TRBJ2-4, with 7 bases identical to TRBD2. With V trimmed by 5 bases and J by 6 bases, 10 bases remained unmatched. The CDR3 consists of 15 residues. Looked up from germline, CDR1 is MNHNS and CDR2 is SASEGT. CDR3 region: CASSPRAGDSNIQYF. CDR3 DNA sequence: TGTGCCAGCAGTCCGAGGGCGGGGGACTCAAACATTCAGTACTTC.

This clone was counted once. The rearrangement joins TRBV4-2 to TRBJ2-5; 9 nucleotides match TRBD2. The CDR3 is made up of 17 amino acids. The germline CDR1 and CDR2 sequences are LGHNA and YNFKEQ. Losses at the gene ends were 1 base for V and 3 bases for J; bases not matched to a gene: 9. CDR3 nucleotide sequence: TGTGCCAGCAGCCAAGGAGGCAGCGGGGGGCCCGAAGAGACCCAGTACTTC. Translation gives CASSQGGSGGPEETQYF.

This clone was seen once. The chain combines TRBV7-3 with TRBJ2-5, with 9 bases fitting TRBD1. This CDR3 has 15 residues. The junction had 4 bases not matched to a gene; V was cut back by 3 bases and J by 2 bases. Per germline, CDR1 SGHTA and CDR2 FQGTGA. The CDR3, as DNA: TGTGCCAGCAGCTTCGCGGGACAGGGTCAAGAGACCCAGTACTTC. Translated: CASSFAGQGQETQYF.

The chain has TRBV2 and TRBJ2-7; D not resolved. The CDR3 consists of 13 residues. CDR1 is SNHLY and CDR2 is FYNNEI in the germline V gene. The V gene lost 7 bases and the J gene lost 0 bases, with 10 bases spanning the gap. As DNA, the CDR3 is TGTGCCAGCAAACATTGGAGCTCCTACGAGCAGTACTTC. Translation: CASKHWSSYEQYF.

The genes are TRBV6-5 and TRBJ2-3; D possibly corresponds to TRBD1 (6 bases). The CDR3 is 15 amino acids. The V gene's germline CDR1 is MNHEY and CDR2 SVGAGI. V was clipped by 8 bases and J by 5 bases, with 20 bases between them. CDR3 nucleotides: TGTGCCAGCCAAGATCCGGGACACGGAAGAGATACGCAGTATTTT. Protein sequence: CASQDPGHGRDTQYF.